Listed below are T cell receptor beta chains from one sample, sequenced in a study of blood T cells in healthy people across ages. From the 5' RACE reads, TCRdb called clonotypes with MiXCR, one entry per CDR3 protein. The table shows 1,300,000 or so distinct CDR3 sequences, with 55% to 75% occurring only once. Source material: blood. The source of these receptors is a man aged 18 to 30 in good health. Both conserved end residues are part of each CDR3. The D gene is left open where the match is weak. Some rows mark clone size as missing; the rest say once, few, many or name a class of expanded clone.

v_call	clone_size	d_call	j_call	cdr3_nt	cdr3_aa
TRBV3-1	once	TRBD2	TRBJ2-7	TGTGCCAGCAGCCAATTCGGACTAGATGACGAGCAGTACTTC	CASSQFGLDDEQYF
TRBV29-1	few	NA	TRBJ2-7	TGCAGCGTTTTGAGGGGCCCCTACGAGCAGTACTTC	CSVLRGPYEQYF
TRBV18	NA	TRBD1	TRBJ1-5	TGTGCCAGCTCACTGACAGGGACGGGGCTGGGCCAGCCCCAGCATTTT	CASSLTGTGLGQPQHF
TRBV30	NA	NA	TRBJ2-7	TGTGCCTGGAGTCGGAGACCTCAATACCAATACGAGCAGTACTTC	CAWSRRPQYQYEQYF
TRBV12-3/TRBV12-4	NA	NA	TRBJ2-5	TGTGCCAGCAGTTTACCCGGCACGGAAGAAAAAGAGACCCAGTACTTC	CASSLPGTEEKETQYF
TRBV7-6	NA	TRBD2	TRBJ2-7	TGTGCCAGCAGACGTACGGGACTAGCGGGGGGATCCTACGAGCAGTACTTC	CASRRTGLAGGSYEQYF
TRBV20-1	NA	TRBD1	TRBJ2-7	TGCAGTGCTAGGACTACAGGGGCCTACGAGCAGTACTTC	CSARTTGAYEQYF
TRBV3-1	NA	TRBD2	TRBJ2-5	TGTGCCAGCAGCCAAGTCCGGGCGGGAGGAGGGGAGACCCAGTACTTC	CASSQVRAGGGETQYF
TRBV6-5	few	NA	TRBJ1-2	TGTGCCAGCAGTTACTTCCCCCGTGACCTCTATGGCTACACCTTC	CASSYFPRDLYGYTF
TRBV7-6	NA	NA	TRBJ2-7	TGTGCCAGCAGTTCGTTCGACAGACTCTACGAGCAGTACTTC	CASSSFDRLYEQYF
TRBV4-2	once	TRBD2	TRBJ2-1	TGTGCCAGCAGCCAAGATGGGACTAGCAACAATGAGCAGTTCTTC	CASSQDGTSNNEQFF
TRBV6-5	few	TRBD1	TRBJ2-7	TGTGCCAGCAGATCTACCGGGACAGGGTGGGTCGAGCAGTACTTC	CASRSTGTGWVEQYF
TRBV20-1	NA	NA	TRBJ1-2	TGCAGTGCTAGAGAGAGAGGAACCTATGGCTACACCTTC	CSARERGTYGYTF
TRBV11-2	NA	TRBD1	TRBJ2-1	TGTGCCAGCAGCCACGGACAGGGGGACGTCTCCTACAATGAGCAGTTCTTC	CASSHGQGDVSYNEQFF
TRBV20-1	NA	NA	TRBJ2-7	TGCAGTGCTAGAGTCGGGGGGCCGTACGAGCAGTACTTC	CSARVGGPYEQYF
TRBV20-1	NA	NA	TRBJ2-1	TGCAGTGCTAGAGATTCCATAGGAGCGAAGCCCTCCTACAATGAGCAGTTCTTC	CSARDSIGAKPSYNEQFF
TRBV29-1	NA	TRBD1	TRBJ2-5	TGCAGCGTTGAGTGGGACAGTGAAGAGACCCAGTACTTC	CSVEWDSEETQYF
TRBV27	NA	NA	TRBJ2-2	TGTGCCAGCAGTGCACAGGGTCGCGTCGTTATCGGGGAGCTGTTTTTT	CASSAQGRVVIGELFF
TRBV7-2	NA	TRBD2	TRBJ2-3	TGTGCCAGCAGCTTAGTTACCCGGACTAGTTTCCGAGATACGCAGTATTTT	CASSLVTRTSFRDTQYF
TRBV4-1	few	NA	TRBJ2-1	TGCGCCAGCAGCCAAGTTGCGGATGAGCAGTTCTTC	CASSQVADEQFF
TRBV6-1	NA	TRBD1	TRBJ1-5	TGTGCCAGCAGTGAGACAGGGGTTGGATATAGCAATCAGCCCCAGCATTTT	CASSETGVGYSNQPQHF
TRBV7-2	NA	TRBD2	TRBJ2-3	TGTGCCAGCAGCTTAAAGAGCGGGAGGGCAGATACGCAGTATTTT	CASSLKSGRADTQYF
TRBV6-2/TRBV6-3	NA	TRBD2	TRBJ2-2	TGTGCCAGCAGTTATACTAGCGGTTACACCGGGGAGCTGTTTTTT	CASSYTSGYTGELFF
TRBV3-1	NA	NA	TRBJ2-7	TGTGCCAGCAGCCAAGGAGGCGGAGCCTACGAGCAGTACTTC	CASSQGGGAYEQYF
TRBV20-1	NA	NA	TRBJ1-2	TGCAGTGCTGGGGGTGGGAGCTACACCTTC	CSAGGGSYTF
TRBV28	NA	NA	TRBJ2-5	TGTGCCAGCACATCGATATCAAGAGTTACTACCGGGACGCTGTACTTC	CASTSISRVTTGTLYF
TRBV27	NA	TRBD1	TRBJ1-2	TGTGCCAGCAGTTTAATTGGGACAGGTTCTGGCTACACCTTC	CASSLIGTGSGYTF
TRBV27	NA	TRBD2	TRBJ2-1	TGTGCCAGCAGTTTATCTTGGGGGAGGGCCGGGAGTGAGCAGTTCTTC	CASSLSWGRAGSEQFF
TRBV28	NA	NA	TRBJ1-6	TGTGCCAGCAGTTTAACGCAGGGTTCACCCCTCCACTTT	CASSLTQGSPLHF
TRBV20-1	NA	TRBD1	TRBJ2-3	TGCAGTGCTAGGGTTCGACAGGGTAGCACAGATACGCAGTATTTT	CSARVRQGSTDTQYF
TRBV29-1	NA	NA	TRBJ2-5	TGCAGCGCCGCGCAGGGAGAAGAGACCCAGTACTTC	CSAAQGEETQYF
TRBV7-9	many	NA	TRBJ1-1	TGTGCCAGCAGCTTTAGGGGGTCGGGCACTGAAGCTTTCTTT	CASSFRGSGTEAFF
TRBV2	NA	TRBD1	TRBJ1-2	TGTGCCAGCAGTGAAAGTCGGCAGGGGGTTAACTATGGCTACACCTTC	CASSESRQGVNYGYTF
TRBV10-2	NA	TRBD2	TRBJ2-3	TGCGCCAGCAGTGAGGATCTAGCGGGCCTCACAGATACGCAGTATTTT	CASSEDLAGLTDTQYF
TRBV6-2/TRBV6-3	NA	TRBD1	TRBJ2-7	TGTGCCAGCAGAACGGGACAGTCCTCCTACGAGCAGTACTTC	CASRTGQSSYEQYF
TRBV7-2	once	NA	TRBJ2-7	TGTGCCAGCAGCTCGGTTGCCGAGCAGTACTTC	CASSSVAEQYF
TRBV4-1	few	NA	TRBJ2-7	TGCGCCAGCAGCCAATCTCCACCCAATACCTACGAGCAGTACTTC	CASSQSPPNTYEQYF
TRBV29-1	few	NA	TRBJ2-5	TGCAGCGTTGAATCGCTTCAGAACAGGGAAGAGACCCAGTACTTC	CSVESLQNREETQYF
TRBV18	NA	TRBD1	TRBJ2-2	TGTGCCAGCTCACCCAGACAGGGAATCGACACCGGGGAGCTGTTTTTT	CASSPRQGIDTGELFF
TRBV2	NA	TRBD2	TRBJ2-1	TGTGCCAGCAGTCCTATACTAGCGGGAGGGTCCAATGAGCAGTTCTTC	CASSPILAGGSNEQFF
TRBV25-1	NA	TRBD1	TRBJ2-1	TGTGCCAGCAGTGCCTCAGGGGGGGACAGGGCTGGTGAGCAGTTCTTC	CASSASGGDRAGEQFF
TRBV29-1	few	NA	TRBJ2-1	TGCAGCGTTGCTGGTGGGGTTTTAAGGGGCAATGAGCAGTTCTTC	CSVAGGVLRGNEQFF
TRBV12-3/TRBV12-4	NA	NA	TRBJ2-3	TGTGCCAGCAGTTTTAGAGGGGATATTAGCACAGATACGCAGTATTTT	CASSFRGDISTDTQYF
TRBV20-1	once	NA	TRBJ2-2	TGCAGTGCCCACCAAGACTATGGCACCGGGGAGCTGTTTTTT	CSAHQDYGTGELFF
TRBV20-1	NA	TRBD2	TRBJ2-3	TGCAGTGCTAGGGGACTAGCGGAGGTGGCAGGTACGCAGTATTTT	CSARGLAEVAGTQYF
TRBV25-1	NA	NA	TRBJ2-5	TGTGCCAGCAGCCCAATTGGAGCAGGGATGGAGACCCAGTACTTC	CASSPIGAGMETQYF
TRBV4-3	few	NA	TRBJ2-7	TGCGCCAGCAGCCAAGGCGGCAGGGGCACCTACGAGCAGTACTTC	CASSQGGRGTYEQYF
TRBV9	NA	NA	TRBJ2-7	TGTGCCAGCAGCGGAGGCCCTGGACAGAGCTACGAGCAGTACTTC	CASSGGPGQSYEQYF
TRBV9	NA	NA	TRBJ1-5	TGTGCCAGCAGCCCCAGCAGCGCTTATAGCAATCAGCCCCAGCATTTT	CASSPSSAYSNQPQHF
TRBV5-5	once	NA	TRBJ1-5	TGTGCCAGCAGCTTGGTTGGGGATATGGGGCAGCCCCAGCATTTT	CASSLVGDMGQPQHF
TRBV4-1	NA	NA	TRBJ2-5	TGCGCCAGCAGCCAAGTACTTCATGGAGAGACCCAGTACTTC	CASSQVLHGETQYF
TRBV6-5	few	NA	TRBJ2-1	TGTGCCAGCAGTCACCGGGTGACCTCTTACAATGAGCAGTTCTTC	CASSHRVTSYNEQFF
TRBV29-1	NA	NA	TRBJ1-4	TGCAGCGTTTGGGACGTAAATGAAAAACTGTTTTTT	CSVWDVNEKLFF
TRBV10-3	NA	NA	TRBJ2-1	TGTGCCATCAGTGAGTCGTTGACGGGGGCAGGGGGTGAGCAGTTCTTC	CAISESLTGAGGEQFF
TRBV10-2	NA	NA	TRBJ1-1	TGCGCCAGCAGTGAACAGCAGACTTATGAAGCTTTCTTT	CASSEQQTYEAFF